A selection of T cell receptor beta chains follows, all from one sample in a study of graft-versus-host responses after intestinal transplantation. Which antigens these TCRs recognize remains unknown. Libraries were prepared by immunoSEQ multiplex PCR; TCRdb keeps only in-frame clonotypes and omits some of them. Here the sample spans about 120,000 clones, about 93% being singletons. Source: unstimulated CD4+ T cells sorted from spleen or lymph node cells, taken before intestinal transplant. The receptors were sampled from a human donor who received an intestinal transplant. CDR3s leave out the opening cysteine and the closing phenylalanine or tryptophan. The order of the fields is V gene, clone size, CDR3 protein. The listing skips clone size in some rows; elsewhere it reads once, few, many or a size class.

>TRBV4-1|-
ASSQSPGRNYEQY
>TRBV30|-
AWRAPYSNQPQH
>TRBV19|-
ASSIRRGLSATNEKLF
>TRBV2|-
ASSASGRINEQF
>TRBV5-1|-
ASSSGAGQGNYEQY
>TRBV5-1|-
ASSLDDIIPEAF
>TRBV6-6|once
ASILSGSNYNEQF
>TRBV28|-
ASSPADWHEQY
>TRBV7-3|-
ASSLIRGPTDTQY
>TRBV7-9|once
ASDPGGSGGYT
>TRBV9|-
ASSPRDAGEAYNEQF
>TRBV4-1|-
ASSHDPRGPRIITEAF
>TRBV5-4|once
ASSLGGRRQGTDTQY
>TRBV5-6|-
ASSLEGGWGNEQF